This TCR beta chain was retrieved from a study of CD8+CD57+ T cells in acquired aplastic anemia. Study background: The study obtained an average of around 2.9 ug of DNA from sorted CD4+ and CD8+ cells.

This CDR3 region has 15 residues. Germline lookup yields CDR1 LNHDA and CDR2 SQIVND (reference sequence). CDR3 and TCR beta VDJ profiling relied on a genomic DNA template. In TCRdb, the reads were re-called with MiXCR into one record per CDR3 protein. The repertoire has more than 150,000 distinct CDR3 sequences, about 64% of them found once; the top ten carry 40% to 55%. Regarding the study as a whole: Patients shared about 30 CD8+ CDR3 sequences with controls. CD8+ Simpson's diversity did not differ significantly between patients and controls.

With respect to this clonotype: Its specificity is not known.

The TCR was taken from a human donor with severe aplastic anemia or a healthy control (not recorded which). This chain uses TRBV19 with TRBJ1-5; tentatively, D is TRBD1 (5 bases). The DNA end favors TRBJ2-3, so the J call may be wrong. Sequenced material: sorted CD4+, CD8+, or CD8+CD57+ T cells (not recorded which) from PBMCs. The CDR3 sequence: CASSQGVSGNQPQYF. In DNA, the CDR3 is TGTGCCAGTAGTCAAGGGGTCTCTGGCAATCAGCCCCAGTATTTT.